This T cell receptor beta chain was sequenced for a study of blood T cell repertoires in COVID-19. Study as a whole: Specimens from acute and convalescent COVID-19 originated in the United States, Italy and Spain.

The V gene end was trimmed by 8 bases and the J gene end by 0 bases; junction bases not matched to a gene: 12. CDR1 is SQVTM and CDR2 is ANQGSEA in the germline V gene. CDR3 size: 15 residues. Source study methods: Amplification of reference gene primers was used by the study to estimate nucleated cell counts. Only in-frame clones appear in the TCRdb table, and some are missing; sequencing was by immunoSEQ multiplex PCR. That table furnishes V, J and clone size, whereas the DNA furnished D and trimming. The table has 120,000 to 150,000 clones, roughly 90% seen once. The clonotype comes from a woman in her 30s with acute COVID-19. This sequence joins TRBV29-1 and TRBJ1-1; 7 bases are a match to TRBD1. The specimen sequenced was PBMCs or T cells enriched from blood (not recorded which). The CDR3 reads CSPPEPGQLNTEAFF. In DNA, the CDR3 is TGCAGCCCCCCAGAGCCGGGACAGTTGAACACTGAAGCTTTCTTT. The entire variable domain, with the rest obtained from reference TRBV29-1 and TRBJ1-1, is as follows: SAVISQKPSRDICQRGTSLTIQCQVDSQVTMMFWYRQQPGQSLTLIATANQGSEATYESGFVIDKFPISRPNLTFSTLTVSNMSPEDSSIYLCSPPEPGQLNTEAFFGQGTRLTVV.